A single sample gave rise to the 29 T cell receptor beta chains below, sequenced in a study of cytomegalovirus exposure and HLA in healthy donors. The PCR employed 60 Vbeta primers together with 13 Jbeta primers. Data came from immunoSEQ multiplex PCR; TCRdb stores just in-frame clones and leaves some out. The sample yields 150,000 or so clones, roughly 80% seen once. The sequencing sample was made of PBMCs. The receptors stem from a man aged 50-59 years in good health and CMV-seropositive.

The rearrangement joins TRBV4-1 to TRBJ1-1; D is undetermined. Germline CDR1 is MGHRA and CDR2 is YSYEKL. Trimming pared 6 bases from V and 1 base from J, leaving 6 bases between. The CDR3 is 12 residues long. The DNA for the CDR3 is TGCGCCAGCAGAAACAGGAACACTGAAGCTTTCTTT. Its translation: CASRNRNTEAFF.

The chain carries TRBV9 and TRBJ2-7; the D gene is possibly TRBD1 (6 bases). CDR3 size: 15 residues. The V end lost 4 bases, the J end lost 1 base, and 15 bases lay between the germline ends. In germline, CDR1 is SGDLS, CDR2 YYNGEE. CDR3 in DNA: TGTGCCAGCAGCCTGACGTTAGACAGGTCCTACGAGCAGTACTTC. Its translation: CASSLTLDRSYEQYF.

This sequence joins TRBV5-1 and TRBJ2-1; 9 bases match TRBD2. Looked up from germline, CDR1 is SGHRS and CDR2 is YFSETQ. The CDR3 is made up of 16 amino acids. V lost 0 bases, J lost 7 bases, and 8 bases stayed unmatched. CDR3 in amino acids: CASSLAPAGGSNEQFF. CDR3 sequence (DNA): TGCGCCAGCAGCTTGGCCCCAGCGGGGGGCTCTAATGAGCAGTTCTTC.

This sequence joins TRBV18 and TRBJ2-7, with 13 bases lining up with TRBD2. J was trimmed by 2 bases and V by 0 bases; bases with no gene match: 1. The CDR3 is made up of 16 amino acids. Germline CDR1 reads KGHSH; CDR2 reads LQKENI. The chain's CDR3 is CASSPPGLAGTYEQYF. CDR3 DNA sequence: TGTGCCAGCTCACCACCGGGACTAGCGGGGACCTACGAGCAGTACTTC.

The genes are TRBV9 and TRBJ2-1; 10 bases match TRBD2. With 2 bases clipped from V and 5 bases from J, the junction kept 7 bases outside the gene matches. Germline assignment: CDR1 SGDLS and CDR2 YYNGEE. The CDR3 runs to 16 residues. The CDR3 nucleotides read TGTGCCAGCAGCGTCGGTCTAGCGGGAGCTAACAATGAGCAGTTCTTC. Protein sequence: CASSVGLAGANNEQFF. The variable domain in full, with the rest retrieved from reference TRBV9 and TRBJ2-1, is DSGVTQTPKHLITATGQRVTLRCSPRSGDLSVYWYQQSLDQGLQFLIQYYNGEERAKGNILERFSAQQFPDLHSELNLSSLELGDSALYFCASSVGLAGANNEQFFGPGTRLTVL.

The rearrangement links TRBV5-1 to TRBJ2-2; a possible D gene is TRBD2 (6 bases). Trimming took 0 bases from V and 8 from J, leaving 14 bases between them. Per germline, CDR1 SGHRS and CDR2 YFSETQ. This CDR3 has 15 amino acids. The CDR3 DNA reads TGCGCCAGCAGCTTGGTTGCTAGCGTAGGTGGGGAGCTGTTTTTT. Amino acid sequence: CASSLVASVGGELFF. Together with reference TRBV5-1 and TRBJ2-2, the CDR3 gives the full variable domain: KAGVTQTPRYLIKTRGQQVTLSCSPISGHRSVSWYQQTPGQGLQFLFEYFSETQRNKGNFPGRFSGRQFSNSRSEMNVSTLELGDSALYLCASSLVASVGGELFFGEGSRLTVL.

The chain combines TRBV10-3 with TRBJ2-3; D possibly corresponds to TRBD2 (6 bases). The CDR3 consists of 15 residues. With 0 bases removed from V and 2 bases from J, the gap between germline ends came to 9 bases. Germline CDR1 is ENHRY and CDR2 is SYGVKD. CDR3 coding DNA: TGTGCCATCAGTGAGTCTGGACTAAACACAGATACGCAGTATTTT. It encodes CAISESGLNTDTQYF.

The chain has TRBV5-1 and TRBJ2-1; TRBD2 matches 9 bases. The germline CDR1 and CDR2 sequences are SGHRS and YFSETQ. V lost 4 bases, J lost 4 bases, and 6 bases stayed unmatched. The CDR3 is 15 residues long. The DNA for the CDR3 is TGCGCCAGCAGCCCCGGGACTAGCCGGTACAATGAGCAGTTCTTC. Translated, it gives CASSPGTSRYNEQFF.

This chain uses TRBV27 with TRBJ2-1; 8 bases are a match to TRBD2. CDR3 size: 15 residues. Per the germline V gene, CDR1 is MNHEY and CDR2 is SMNVEV (reference sequence). V dropped 6 bases and J dropped 0; count of bases not matched to a gene: 4. The chain's CDR3 is CASSPREGSYNEQFF. The CDR3 nucleotides are TGTGCCAGCAGCCCTCGGGAGGGCTCCTACAATGAGCAGTTCTTC.

This clone was observed a few times. The V gene is TRBV23-1, the J gene TRBJ1-5, with 10 nucleotides matching TRBD1. TRBV23-1 is placed among ORFs of uncertain function. CDR3 length: 15 amino acids. Trimming removed 5 bases from V and 5 bases from J; junction bases left unmatched: 6. CDR3 coding DNA: TGCGCCAGCAGTGATCTTGGGACAGGGGATCAGCCCCAGCATTTT. It codes for CASSDLGTGDQPQHF.

The CDR3 DNA sequence: TGTGCCAGCTCACCAAATGGACTAAGCGGGGGGTATGAGCAGTTCTTC. Translation gives CASSPNGLSGGYEQFF. The chain recombines TRBV18 with TRBJ2-1; TRBD2 aligns across 9 bases. Germline loops: CDR1 KGHSH, CDR2 LQKENI. The CDR3 runs to 16 residues. Trimming removed 2 bases from V and 8 bases from J; junction bases left unmatched: 10.

The chain combines TRBV29-1 with TRBJ2-6; D gene unclear. Germline CDR1 reads SQVTM; CDR2 reads ANQGSEA. V gave up 5 bases and J gave up 0 bases, with 11 bases separating them. This CDR3 is built from 15 residues. This CDR3 reads CSVQAGSSGANVLTF. The CDR3 region has the DNA TGCAGCGTTCAGGCTGGTTCCTCTGGGGCCAACGTCCTGACTTTC.

This clone was recorded a few times. V and J are TRBV19 and TRBJ2-5, with TRBD2 identical over 11 bases. This CDR3 contains 15 residues. V shed 1 base and J 5 bases; nucleotides not matched to a gene: 3. Germline loops: CDR1 LNHDA, CDR2 SQIVND (reference sequence). CDR3 sequence: CASSIVTSGGETQYF. As DNA, the CDR3 is TGTGCCAGTAGTATAGTAACTAGCGGGGGCGAGACCCAGTACTTC.

The V and J genes are TRBV15 and TRBJ2-7; no definite D call. This CDR3 has 13 amino acids. The germline V and J ends were trimmed by 6 bases and 5 bases, with 14 bases remaining between them. CDR1 and CDR2 from the germline V gene are LNHNV and YYDKDF (reference sequence). The CDR3 sequence is CATSAIWAHEQYF. The CDR3 coding sequence is TGTGCCACCAGTGCTATATGGGCCCACGAGCAGTACTTC.

The gene calls are TRBV7-3 and TRBJ1-2; unclear D gene. Germline V gene data show CDR1 as SGHTA and CDR2 as FQGTGA. The CDR3 extends over 15 amino acids. Trimming left V 1 base short and J 4 bases short, with 13 bases between. The CDR3 coding sequence is TGTGCCAGCAGCTTAATAAAGGCAGGCCTCTATGGCTACACCTTC. This gives the protein CASSLIKAGLYGYTF.

The chain recombines TRBV15 with TRBJ1-1; TRBD1 is a possible D gene (5 bases). The germline V gene encodes CDR1 LNHNV and CDR2 YYDKDF (reference sequence). The CDR3 sequence is 13 residues long. The V end was cut by 1 base, the J end by 4 bases, with 7 bases between. The CDR3, as DNA: TGTGCCACCAGCAGAGGGGGACTCACTGAAGCTTTCTTT. This sequence encodes CATSRGGLTEAFF. Filled out from reference TRBV15 and TRBJ1-1, the complete variable domain reads DAMVIQNPRYQVTQFGKPVTLSCSQTLNHNVMYWYQQKSSQAPKLLFHYYDKDFNNEADTPDNFQSRRPNTSFCFLDIRSPGLGDTAMYLCATSRGGLTEAFFGQGTRLTVV.

The rearrangement joins TRBV28 to TRBJ1-3; no reliable D call. CDR1 is MDHEN, CDR2 SYDVKM, per germline. V lost 3 bases, J lost 3 bases, and 12 bases lay in between. This CDR3 has 15 amino acids. In DNA, the CDR3 is TGTGCCAGCAGTTTGGCCGGGGATAGTGGAAACACCATATATTTT. Its protein is CASSLAGDSGNTIYF.

The V and J genes are TRBV15 and TRBJ1-1; maybe TRBD1 (5 bases). CDR1 is LNHNV and CDR2 is YYDKDF in the germline V gene (reference sequence). The length of the CDR3 is 14 residues. V dropped 0 bases and J dropped 3 bases, with 8 bases sitting between them. The DNA for the CDR3 is TGTGCCACCAGCAGAGAAGCACAGGACACTGAAGCTTTCTTT. It yields the protein CATSREAQDTEAFF.

V usage is TRBV6-1 and J usage is TRBJ2-1, with TRBD2 matching over 8 bases. The germline gives CDR1 MNHNS, CDR2 SASEGT. Trimming at V came to 8 bases and at J to 8 bases, leaving 5 bases not matched to a gene. The CDR3 consists of 12 residues. DNA for the CDR3: TGTGCCAGCGGGTCTAGCGGGCATGAGCAGTTCTTC. Translation: CASGSSGHEQFF.

The chain couples TRBV30 to TRBJ2-7, with 10 positions matching TRBD1. V lost 3 bases and J lost 5; bases outside the gene matches: 10. Germline lookup yields CDR1 GTSNPN and CDR2 SVGIG (reference sequence). There are 15 residues in the CDR3. The CDR3 sequence: CAWSRPGTGAHEQYF. The DNA for the CDR3 is TGTGCCTGGAGCCGTCCCGGGACAGGGGCCCACGAGCAGTACTTC.

This clone was found once. J is TRBJ2-3 and V is TRBV7-9; D is perhaps TRBD2 (5 bases). Germline CDR1 and CDR2: SEHNR and FQNEAQ (reference sequence). V was cut by 5 bases and J by 0 bases, with 12 bases left in between. The CDR3 contains 15 residues. CDR3 region: CASSIRSGSTDTQYF. The CDR3 region has the DNA TGTGCCAGCAGCATCCGAAGCGGTAGCACAGATACGCAGTATTTT.

The chain employs TRBV27 and TRBJ2-1; 9 nucleotides line up with TRBD2. Germline CDR1 and CDR2: MNHEY and SMNVEV (reference sequence). The V and J ends lost 7 bases and 6 bases, in that order; junction bases with no gene match: 7. The CDR3 covers 14 residues. CDR3: CASTLLAGPNEQFF. In DNA, the CDR3 is TGTGCCAGCACCCTACTAGCGGGCCCCAATGAGCAGTTCTTC.

This clone was observed a handful of times. This chain uses TRBV6-5 with TRBJ2-3, with 12 bases identical to TRBD2. The trim removed 6 bases at V and 11 bases at J, leaving 9 bases unmatched. The CDR3 sequence is 14 residues long. CDR1 and CDR2 (germline): MNHEY, SVGAGI. The CDR3 DNA reads as TGTGCCAGCAGCCGGACTAGCGGGGCCGTTAGGCAGTATTTT. Its protein product is CASSRTSGAVRQYF.

The genes are TRBV7-2 and TRBJ2-4; 7 bases agree with TRBD2. V dropped 4 bases and J dropped 0; count of bases not matched to a gene: 6. CDR1 SGHTA and CDR2 FQGNSA come from the germline V gene. CDR3 size: 16 residues. CDR3 DNA sequence: TGTGCCAGCAGCTCCCAAGCGGGACTAGCCAAAAACATTCAGTACTTC. Protein product: CASSSQAGLAKNIQYF.

The chain employs TRBV9 and TRBJ1-4; D perhaps matches TRBD1 (5 bases). Trimming took off 0 bases at V and 7 bases at J, with 13 bases between the two ends. Germline lookup yields CDR1 SGDLS and CDR2 YYNGEE. This CDR3 comprises 15 residues. The DNA for the CDR3 is TGTGCCAGCAGCGTAGGGTTCGGGGGAGCTGAAAAACTGTTTTTT. Its translation: CASSVGFGGAEKLFF. The full variable domain, its missing parts supplied by reference TRBV9 and TRBJ1-4, is DSGVTQTPKHLITATGQRVTLRCSPRSGDLSVYWYQQSLDQGLQFLIQYYNGEERAKGNILERFSAQQFPDLHSELNLSSLELGDSALYFCASSVGFGGAEKLFFGSGTQLSVL.

The genes are TRBV7-3 and TRBJ1-1; the D is unclear. The V gene lost 5 bases and the J gene lost 1 base, with 11 bases spanning the gap. Germline V gene data show CDR1 as SGHTA and CDR2 as FQGTGA. The CDR3 is 14 amino acids. The CDR3 loop reads CASSPGLSNTEAFF. The CDR3 region has the DNA TGTGCCAGCAGCCCAGGACTGTCGAACACTGAAGCTTTCTTT.

The V gene is TRBV11-2, the J gene TRBJ1-1; D is undetermined. V dropped 6 bases and J dropped 3 bases, with 17 bases sitting between them. The CDR3 contains 15 residues. Germline CDR1 and CDR2: SGHAT and FQNNGV. The CDR3 here is CASRVAFGAYTEAFF. DNA for the CDR3: TGTGCCAGCAGAGTCGCTTTTGGAGCCTACACTGAAGCTTTCTTT.

The chain combines TRBV19 with TRBJ2-3; D remains unclear. The V end lost 5 bases, the J end lost 0 bases, and 12 bases lay between the germline ends. This CDR3 region has 15 residues. Germline CDR1 LNHDA, CDR2 SQIVND (reference sequence). CDR3 amino acids: CASSPSFRSTDTQYF. The CDR3, as DNA: TGTGCCAGTAGTCCCAGTTTTCGAAGCACAGATACGCAGTATTTT.

The chain employs TRBV27 and TRBJ1-1; perhaps TRBD1 as D (6 bases). The V end lost 6 bases, the J end lost 5 bases, and 16 bases lay between the germline ends. CDR1 is MNHEY and CDR2 is SMNVEV in the germline V gene (reference sequence). This CDR3 has 14 amino acids. The CDR3 DNA sequence: TGTGCCAGCAGGGGGGCGAGGGAGTGGACTGAAGCTTTCTTT. Amino acids: CASRGAREWTEAFF.